The entry below describes one TCR beta chain. The target of this receptor is not known. Per-base qualities were not stored, and no clone one base away is much larger. This specimen belongs to a study of T cells after yellow fever vaccination (dated by TCRdb to about 2019). In terms of the full investigation: The SMART-Seq v4 Ultra Low Input RNA kit was used to prepare libraries from fractions with low cell numbers. To track T-cell clones before and after primary and booster YFV17D yellow fever vaccination, bulk TCR alpha and beta repertoires were sequenced longitudinally. Two healthy male donors, one aged 18 to 30 and one aged 30 to 40 years, were included in the cohort. Blood was drawn at multiple timepoints before and after primary and secondary immunization, with bulk PBMC replicates and cell subsets isolated. General study outcomes and caveats: Most clones expanded after primary vaccination were re-detected after the booster (almost 97% of CD4 and 88% of CD8), suggesting broad memory maintenance. A small share of clonotypes was detected in both CD4 and CD8 compartments, with the overlap likely arising from convergent recombination. Because only a couple of donors were included in the study, the extent to which the findings can be generalized is limited. FACS-sorted repertoires could contain abundant contaminating clonotypes from the bulk population, so computational filtering was required. The secondary T-cell response was found to be weaker but faster than the primary response, with a peak reached on day 5 rather than on day 15.

CDR1 and CDR2, looked up from the germline V gene, are SGHRS and YFSETQ. Trimming at the junction amounts to 0 bases on V and 4 bases on J, and the germline ends lie 5 bases apart. Reading from cysteine to phenylalanine, the CDR3 counts 14 amino acids. Of all the DNA, just the CDR3 is kept, 42 bases in frame from base 1. TCRdb records Illumina NovaSeq 6000 as the sequencer. TCR cDNA was synthesized by 5'RACE template switching, through which a universal primer site and unique molecular identifiers were introduced. cDNA synthesis was primed from both the TCR alpha and TCR beta constant segments. Library amplification used two PCR steps, and the second PCR step added sample barcodes and sequencing adapters. Sequencing of libraries was done on Illumina HiSeq 2500 (2x100 bp) or NovaSeq (2x150 bp). In the original analysis: Reads were demultiplexed and collapsed into UMI consensus sequences with MIGEC, and V(D)J alignment was performed with MiXCR. Using edgeR on replicate PBMC samples, clonotypes were called vaccine-responding if FDR was below 0.01 and the log2 fold change was above 5 up to day 15. Each bulk clonotype was labeled CD4 or CD8 based on which sequenced repertoire, CD4 or CD8, contained the clonotype at higher abundance. The public reads were reanalyzed by TCRdb: fastp trimming at Q25, MiXCR alignment, in-frame beta chains only. Rows with one shared CDR3 protein collapse into an entry with the most common genes and DNA. The V and J calls shown here were made by TCRdb, not taken from the authors' results. Present in this sample are approximately 300,000 distinct CDR3 sequences, roughly 10% of which were seen just once. The top ten constitute roughly 3% of the sample.

The treatment or condition label for this specimen denotes: live attenuated yellow fever vaccine strain. PBMCs were isolated from peripheral blood using a standard Ficoll-Paque protocol. CD4 and CD8 T-cell fractions were isolated with Dynabeads CD4 and CD8 positive selection kits. RNA was extracted with TriZol from bulk PBMCs, CD4 and CD8 fractions, and dextramer-positive and dextramer-negative fractions. In this chain, TRBV5-1 is recombined with TRBJ2-6; the D gene lacks a confident call. Sequenced material: CD4+ T cells sorted from PBMCs, taken 45 days after the yellow fever booster vaccination. This TCR was sampled from a man aged 18 to 35 who received the YFV17D yellow fever vaccine. For the CDR3, the sequence is CASSLAPGANVLTF. The nucleotide sequence reads TGCGCCAGCAGCTTGGCTCCCGGGGCCAACGTCCTGACTTTC.